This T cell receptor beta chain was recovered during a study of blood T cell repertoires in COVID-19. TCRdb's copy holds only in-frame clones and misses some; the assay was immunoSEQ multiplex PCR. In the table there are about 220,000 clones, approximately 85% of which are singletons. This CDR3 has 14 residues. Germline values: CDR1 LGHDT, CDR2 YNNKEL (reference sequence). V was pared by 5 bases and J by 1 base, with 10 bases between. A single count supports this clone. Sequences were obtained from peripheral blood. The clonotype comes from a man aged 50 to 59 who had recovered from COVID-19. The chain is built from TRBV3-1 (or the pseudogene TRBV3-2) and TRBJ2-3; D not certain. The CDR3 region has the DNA TGTGCCAGCAGCGCCACGAGTGGCACAGATACGCAGTATTTT. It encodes CASSATSGTDTQYF.